This T cell receptor beta chain was recovered during a study of Graves' ophthalmopathy and Graves' hyperthyroidism (dated by TCRdb to 2017 to 2018). Looking at the study overall: Hyperthyroidism was defined as stable when no progression to ophthalmopathy occurred within 18 months of follow-up. In roughly 6 hyperthyroidism patients, the T-cell repertoire of thyroid tissue was compared with the T-cell repertoire of blood. To explore V-J signatures distinguishing ophthalmopathy from hyperthyroidism, a discovery set of 100 patients (fewer than 45 ophthalmopathy, roughly 56 stable hyperthyroidism) was enrolled. Once sampling was done, hyperthyroidism patients were given methimazole at a starting dose of 30 mg daily, while ophthalmopathy patients were given high-dose intravenous methylprednisolone. In total, 135 blood samples were TCR-sequenced: approximately 40 ophthalmopathy, some 75 hyperthyroidism and approximately 17 hyperthyroidism-to-ophthalmopathy patients. The study used signatures of the TCR beta repertoire to tell Graves' ophthalmopathy apart from Graves' hyperthyroidism and to predict which patients would progress to ophthalmopathy. For independent validation, a separate cohort was made up of approximately 18 hyperthyroidism patients plus 17 patients who later progressed from hyperthyroidism to ophthalmopathy. General findings and caveats noted by the study authors: Among expanded thyroid clonotypes with frequency above 0.001, most also showed up in blood, which suggests that blood repertoires may reflect the thyroid immune response. In validation, the model predicted ophthalmopathy progression with 70.59% sensitivity and around 72% specificity; some twelve predicted patients were CT-confirmed with GO in a median of about 7.1 months. Sample size was not predetermined statistically, and investigators were not blinded to group allocation. In cross-validation, the 13-signature model distinguished ophthalmopathy from stable hyperthyroidism with less than 90% sensitivity and roughly 81% specificity, while in the test set the corresponding values were roughly 80% and 75%.

TCR beta CDR3 regions were amplified from RNA transcripts for repertoire sequencing. HTBI primers and the Qiagen OneStep RT-PCR kit were used in a first-round RT-PCR, which was followed by a second-round multiplex PCR, size selection and purification. Libraries were sequenced paired-end with 100 bp reads on an Illumina HiSeq2000. The published analysis was carried out like this. Reads were processed with SOAPnuke, discarding reads with adapters, uncalled bases, mean Phred below 15, or no exact constant-primer or identifier match. COPE v1.2.5 was used to merge high-quality paired reads. Unique nucleotide sequences were defined as clonotypes and aligned to IMGT TRB V, D and J references using MiTCR v1.1. The analysis was limited to V-J combinations with a frequency above 0.0001, which together covered roughly 99% of the repertoires. For each V-J combination, a TCR clonal expansion and chaos score was defined as the ratio of F50 clonal expansion to chaos observed in the TCRdist matrix. Welch's t-statistics and random forest were used to reduce features to about 14 V-J combinations, which were fed into a naive Bayes classifier. The similarity between thyroid and blood repertoires was quantified using the Morisita-Horn index. In TCRdb, the public reads were trimmed at Q25 with fastp and aligned with MiXCR, with productive beta chains retained. CDR3 protein sequences are deduplicated, and each keeps its most common genes and DNA. TCRdb, not the original authors, processed these V and J calls. The sample records more than 1,000,000 distinct CDR3 sequences, about 35% of which are singletons. The leading ten clones occupy approximately 12% of the sample.

To note about this clonotype: Which antigen it targets is not known. It has no much larger one-base neighbor in the sample; base qualities were not kept.

After removal of 6 bases from V and 6 bases from J, the junction retains 7 bases not matched to a gene. The CDR1 and CDR2 encoded by the germline V gene (reference sequence) are DFQATT and SNEGSKA. CDR3 length: 13 amino acids, cysteine to phenylalanine. The read is trimmed to its CDR3 DNA, 39 bases read in frame from base 1. Patients with hyperthyroidism were aged 18 to 65 years, had been newly diagnosed, and had a disease duration of less than 2 months. Patients were excluded if they had other autoimmune diseases, uncontrolled infections, pregnancy or lactation. Diagnosis was based on clinical symptoms, serum thyroxine, TRAb, thyroid ultrasound and orbital computed tomography. Total RNA was extracted using Trizol reagent, and RNA quality was checked on an Agilent 2100 Bioanalyzer.

The V and J segments used are TRBV20-1 and TRBJ1-1, and TRBD1 matches 10 of the central bases. The TCR sequence derives from an adult man with Graves' hyperthyroidism. Sequencing used peripheral blood or thyroid tissue (not recorded which). The DNA is TGCAGTGCCATCCGACAGGGGGCGGCTGAAGCTTTCTTT. This is translated as CSAIRQGAAEAFF.